This T cell receptor beta chain was sequenced for a study of Ad26.COV2.S vaccination and SARS-CoV-2 variants. Study-wide points: Placebo recipients showed lower spike-specific TCR breadth than vaccinees.

Here immunoSEQ multiplex PCR was the method, and the copy in TCRdb shows in-frame clones only, minus some. The data contain about 410,000 clones, roughly 90% of them seen just once; the ten biggest clones take up 1.5% to 2%. CDR3 length: 15 residues. V lost 3 bases, J lost 2 bases, and 11 bases lay in between. Germline V gene lookup returns CDR1 PRHDT and CDR2 FYEKMQ (reference sequence). Regarding treatment: 15 to 20 received Ad26.COV2.S at low or high dose, single or two shots; several received placebo; per-sample allocation not given. After the first vaccine or placebo injection, samples were drawn on day 63. The individual, an adult aged 18-55 years, was a donor in Boston. As for this clone: Its antigen remains unknown.

The clonotype comes from a person between 18 and 59 years old who received the Ad26.COV2.S COVID-19 vaccine or a placebo. J is TRBJ2-1 and V is TRBV13; D perhaps matches TRBD2 (7 bases). This specimen was peripheral blood, taken in a trial of Ad26.COV2.S vaccine versus placebo. The CDR3 here is CASSLGGGTYNEQFF. The CDR3, as DNA: TGTGCCAGCAGCTTGGGCGGGGGCACCTACAATGAGCAGTTCTTC. The full variable domain, rest sourced from reference TRBV13 and TRBJ2-1, is AAGVIQSPRHLIKEKRETATLKCYPIPRHDTVYWYQQGPGQDPQFLISFYEKMQSDKGSIPDRFSAQQFSDYHSELNMSSLELGDSALYFCASSLGGGTYNEQFFGPGTRLTVL.